The 30 T cell receptor beta chains presented below share a single source sample, sequenced in a study of shared clonotypes between healthy human individuals. Using immunoSEQ multiplex PCR, the repertoire was profiled, and TCRdb retains in-frame clones only, with some absent. Among just under 95,000 clones listed, almost 70% were seen once. Sequenced material: memory CD8+ T cells sorted from blood. As for subset: CD45RO+ cells pooled with CCR7-negative TemRA cells. The source of these receptors is a man aged 30 to 45 in good health.

For this clone: Other DNA sequences from this sample encode an identical CDR3 as well. The rearrangement uses TRBV4-1 and TRBJ2-1; 11 positions agree with TRBD2. V was pared by 1 base and J by 5 bases, with 1 base of the junction left unmatched. The germline gives CDR1 MGHRA, CDR2 YSYEKL. The CDR3 runs to 15 residues. The CDR3 spells CASSQGLAGNNEQFF. Here the CDR3 DNA reads TGCGCCAGCAGCCAAGGACTAGCGGGAAACAATGAGCAGTTCTTC.

This sequence joins TRBV11-1 and TRBJ1-1, with D possibly TRBD1 on 6 matching bases. CDR3 length: 15 amino acids. Germline V gene lookup returns CDR1 SGHAT and CDR2 FQDESV (reference sequence). V was shortened by 3 bases and J by 0 bases, with 11 bases between the two germline ends. CDR3 loop: CASSFRDTMNTEAFF. CDR3 nucleotide sequence: TGTGCCAGCAGCTTTAGGGACACCATGAACACTGAAGCTTTCTTT. The full variable domain, in which reference TRBV11-1 and TRBJ1-1 provide the parts outside the CDR3, is EAEVAQSPRYKITEKSQAVAFWCDPISGHATLYWYRQILGQGPELLVQFQDESVVDDSQLPKDRFSAERLKGVDSTLKIQPAELGDSAMYLCASSFRDTMNTEAFFGQGTRLTVV.

This clone was counted between two and nine times. The rearrangement uses TRBV9 and TRBJ1-2; 7 bases are shared with TRBD1. V was pared by 0 bases and J by 0 bases, with 2 bases of the junction left unmatched. Looked up from germline, CDR1 is SGDLS and CDR2 is YYNGEE. The CDR3 consists of 15 residues. The CDR3, as DNA: TGTGCCAGCAGCGTAGGGGGACAGTCTAACTATGGCTACACCTTC. Encoded protein: CASSVGGQSNYGYTF.

Of note for this clone: Other nucleotide sequences in the sample specify the same CDR3. The rearrangement links TRBV7-8 to TRBJ2-1; D gene unclear. V was cut by 4 bases and J by 0 bases, with 10 bases left in between. This CDR3 has 15 amino acids. CDR1 and CDR2 (germline): SGHVS, FQNEAQ. CDR3 amino acids: CASSSGPSSYNEQFF. The CDR3 region has the DNA TGTGCCAGCAGCTCCGGCCCGAGCTCCTACAATGAGCAGTTCTTC.

This chain connects TRBV2 to TRBJ1-2; tentatively, D is TRBD1 (5 bases). There are 14 residues in the CDR3. V lost 11 bases to trimming and J lost 3 bases, with 19 bases between them. Germline V CDR1 and CDR2: SNHLY, FYNNEI. The chain's CDR3 is CAGHIFLGDYGYTF. CDR3 nucleotide sequence: TGTGCCGGCCATATTTTTTTGGGGGACTATGGCTACACCTTC. The entire variable domain, with the rest obtained from reference TRBV2 and TRBJ1-2, is as follows: EPEVTQTPSHQVTQMGQEVILRCVPISNHLYFYWYRQILGQKVEFLVSFYNNEISEKSEIFDDQFSVERPDGSNFTLKIRSTKLEDSAMYFCAGHIFLGDYGYTFGSGTRLTVV.

The chain uses TRBV9 and TRBJ1-1, with D unclear. The CDR3 consists of 14 residues. V was trimmed by 2 bases and J by 0 bases, leaving 8 bases between them. Germline CDR1 and CDR2: SGDLS and YYNGEE. CDR3 bases: TGTGCCAGCAGCGTTGGAAACTTGAACACTGAAGCTTTCTTT. Translation: CASSVGNLNTEAFF.

The chain carries TRBV19 and TRBJ2-3; D is ambiguous. Trimming left V 6 bases short and J 6 bases short, with 10 bases between. CDR1 LNHDA and CDR2 SQIVND come from the germline V gene (reference sequence). There are 12 residues in the CDR3. CDR3 sequence (DNA): TGTGCCAGTAGAGCCTACGGCGATACGCAGTATTTT. Translation: CASRAYGDTQYF. Drawing the rest from reference TRBV19 and TRBJ2-3, the complete variable domain is DGGITQSPKYLFRKEGQNVTLSCEQNLNHDAMYWYRQDPGQGLRLIYYSQIVNDFQKGDIAEGYSVSREKKESFPLTVTSAQKNPTAFYLCASRAYGDTQYFGPGTRLTVL.

In this sample, this clone turned up a few times. V gene TRBV28 combines with J gene TRBJ2-3; D is unclear. V lost 8 bases and J lost 6, with 9 bases in between. Germline values: CDR1 MDHEN, CDR2 SYDVKM. The CDR3 has 11 residues. This CDR3 is CASGAWDTQYF. Written as DNA, the CDR3 is TGTGCCAGCGGAGCTTGGGATACGCAGTATTTT.

Written as DNA, the CDR3 is TGTGCCACCAGCAGAGACAGGACAGGGGGAGAGACCCAGTACTTC. It encodes CATSRDRTGGETQYF. The V gene is TRBV15, the J gene TRBJ2-5; 10 nucleotides line up with TRBD1. This CDR3 comprises 15 residues. Germline loops: CDR1 LNHNV, CDR2 YYDKDF (reference sequence). Germline trimming cut 0 bases from V and 4 bases from J; bases unmatched to any gene: 2.

J is TRBJ2-7 and V is TRBV19, with a tentative D call TRBD1 (6 bases). Trimming cost V 6 bases and J 3 bases, with 12 bases left between them. The germline CDR1 and CDR2 sequences are LNHDA and SQIVND (reference sequence). CDR3 length: 13 amino acids. The CDR3, as DNA: TGTGCCAGTAGCCCTGACAGGTACTACGAGCAGTACTTC. Translated, it gives CASSPDRYYEQYF.

CDR3 amino acids: CASSGLDRGLYNEQFF. CDR3 bases: TGTGCCAGCAGCGGGCTGGACAGGGGCCTCTACAATGAGCAGTTCTTC. This chain joins TRBV7-2 and TRBJ2-1; the match to TRBD1 covers 9 bases. The CDR3 length is 16 residues. V gave up 5 bases and J gave up 3 bases; unmatched junction bases: 8. Per germline, CDR1 SGHTA and CDR2 FQGNSA.

The gene calls are TRBV2 and TRBJ2-5; weak D call: TRBD1 (5 bases). Deletions cut 9 bases from V and 9 bases from J, with 20 bases between. There are 13 residues in the CDR3. The V gene's germline CDR1 is SNHLY and CDR2 FYNNEI. CDR3 region: CASMEARSGSQYF. CDR3 coding DNA: TGTGCCAGTATGGAAGCCCGCTCAGGGTCCCAGTACTTC.

V and J are TRBV7-2 and TRBJ2-7; 12 nucleotides agree with TRBD2. Looked up from germline, CDR1 is SGHTA and CDR2 is FQGNSA. V lost 5 bases to trimming and J lost 1 base; unmatched junction nucleotides: 9. The CDR3 loop spans 17 amino acids. CDR3 DNA sequence: TGTGCCAGCAGCCCGCGGACTAGCGGGACCCTATCCTACGAGCAGTACTTC. Translation gives CASSPRTSGTLSYEQYF.

The genes are TRBV13 and TRBJ1-1; TRBD1 matches 8 bases. The ends lost 2 bases at V and 4 bases at J; junction bases unmatched: 9. The CDR3 has 16 amino acids. Germline CDR1 PRHDT, CDR2 FYEKMQ (reference sequence). CDR3 sequence (DNA): TGTGCCAGCAGCTTATGGACAGGGAGACGCAGCACTGAAGCTTTCTTT. Amino acids: CASSLWTGRRSTEAFF.

CDR3 coding DNA: TGCAGCGCGGGAAAACGGGGGGCCGGCACCGGGGAGCTGTTTTTT. It encodes CSAGKRGAGTGELFF. The gene calls are TRBV29-1 and TRBJ2-2, with a tentative D call TRBD2 (7 bases). V gave up 7 bases and J gave up 4 bases, with 19 bases separating them. The V gene's germline CDR1 is SQVTM and CDR2 ANQGSEA. This CDR3 has 15 residues.

In its sample, this clone was seen a few times. The chain carries TRBV6-1 and TRBJ2-7; the match to TRBD2 covers 8 bases. The CDR3 consists of 15 residues. From germline, CDR1 is MNHNS and CDR2 SASEGT. V lost 1 base to trimming and J lost 2 bases; unmatched junction nucleotides: 4. The CDR3 here is CASSEVTAGAYEQYF. CDR3 in DNA: TGTGCCAGCAGTGAAGTTACAGCGGGAGCCTACGAGCAGTACTTC.

This clone occurred a few times. Other DNA variants within this sample encode the same CDR3. The chain recombines TRBV30 with TRBJ2-7; possible D gene TRBD2, 6 bases. Deletions cut 2 bases from V and 1 base from J, with 12 bases between. The CDR3 totals 14 residues. Germline V gene data show CDR1 as GTSNPN and CDR2 as SVGIG (reference sequence). The CDR3 protein is CAWSTGTGSYEQYF. The DNA of the CDR3 is TGTGCCTGGAGTACCGGGACTGGATCCTACGAGCAGTACTTC.

The V and J genes are TRBV5-4 and TRBJ1-2, with unresolved D. The CDR3 runs to 12 residues. Looked up from germline, CDR1 is SGHNT and CDR2 is YYREEE (reference sequence). Trimming took 4 bases from V and 6 from J, leaving 10 bases between them. As DNA, the CDR3 is TGTGCCAGCAGCGGAGACGGAAATGGCTACACCTTC. As protein: CASSGDGNGYTF.

The DNA for the CDR3 is TGTGCCAGCAGTTTGGGACAGGGGTTTCGGACTGAAGCTTTCTTT. It encodes CASSLGQGFRTEAFF. This chain uses TRBV28 with TRBJ1-1; 10 bases fit TRBD1. V lost 3 bases to trimming and J lost 5 bases; unmatched junction nucleotides: 6. CDR1 and CDR2 from the germline V gene are MDHEN and SYDVKM. CDR3 size: 15 residues. Together with reference TRBV28 and TRBJ1-1, the CDR3 gives the full variable domain: DVKVTQSSRYLVKRTGEKVFLECVQDMDHENMFWYRQDPGLGLRLIYFSYDVKMKEKGDIPEGYSVSREKKERFSLILESASTNQTSMYLCASSLGQGFRTEAFFGQGTRLTVV.

The chain is built from TRBV12-5 and TRBJ1-5; D not certain. Looked up from germline, CDR1 is LGHNT and CDR2 is FRNRAP. CDR3 length: 11 amino acids. V dropped 3 bases and J dropped 3 bases, with 0 bases sitting between them. CDR3 protein: CASGFNQPQHF. The CDR3 nucleotides are TGTGCTAGTGGTTTCAATCAGCCCCAGCATTTT.

The V and J genes are TRBV28 and TRBJ1-3; no firm D call. The CDR3 has 15 residues. Trimming removed 0 bases at V and 0 bases at J, with 6 bases between. CDR1 is MDHEN and CDR2 is SYDVKM in the germline V gene. DNA for the CDR3: TGTGCCAGCAGTTTATGGAGTTCCTCTGGAAACACCATATATTTT. Amino acid sequence: CASSLWSSSGNTIYF.

The chain couples TRBV2 to TRBJ2-5; D is unclear. CDR1 SNHLY and CDR2 FYNNEI come from the germline V gene. V shed 0 bases and J shed 5 bases, with 4 bases lying between them. There are 12 residues in the CDR3. As DNA, the CDR3 is TGTGCCAGCAGTGAAGCCGCCGAGACCCAGTACTTC. This codes for CASSEAAETQYF.

This clone was observed a few times. This chain joins TRBV5-1 and TRBJ2-3; 8 bases line up with TRBD1. Germline CDR1 is SGHRS and CDR2 is YFSETQ. This CDR3 is built from 13 residues. Trimming removed 3 bases from V and 6 bases from J; junction bases left unmatched: 3. The CDR3 protein is CASSSGQADTQYF. The CDR3 nucleotides are TGCGCCAGCAGCTCGGGACAGGCGGATACGCAGTATTTT.

V and J are TRBV28 and TRBJ2-1; the D gene is possibly TRBD1 (6 bases). V lost 2 bases and J lost 4, with 12 bases in between. The CDR3 sequence is 15 residues long. Germline V gives CDR1 MDHEN, CDR2 SYDVKM. The CDR3 here is CASSLGGGTYNEQFF. CDR3 sequence (DNA): TGTGCCAGCAGTTTAGGTGGGGGCACTTACAATGAGCAGTTCTTC.

V and J are TRBV28 and TRBJ2-7; no reliable D call. The germline V gene has CDR1 MDHEN and CDR2 SYDVKM. The CDR3 totals 11 residues. CDR3 nucleotide sequence: TGTGGAACGGCACTCTCCTACGAGCAGTACTTC. The encoded protein is CGTALSYEQYF.

Details on this clone: Lacking the conserved final phenylalanine or tryptophan, this CDR3 likely reflects a read error. The limits of the CDR3 on the DNA are not certain, so only TCRdb's listed CDR3 is given. The chain is built from TRBV20-1 and TRBJ2-7. Germline-derived CDR1 and CDR2 are DFQATT and SNEGSKA (reference sequence). The length of the CDR3 is 11 amino acids, counting both ends. The CDR3 loop is CSASGPGPPGI.

This clone turned up a few times. This sample includes further DNA sequences coding for the same CDR3. V is TRBV7-9 and J is TRBJ2-1; 8 nucleotides match TRBD2. V trimming: 5 bases; J trimming: 4 bases; junction bases outside the gene matches: 10. CDR1 SEHNR and CDR2 FQNEAQ come from the germline V gene (reference sequence). The length of the CDR3 is 16 residues. CDR3 bases: TGTGCCAGCAGCCGACTAACTAGCGGCTTATACAATGAGCAGTTCTTC. This sequence encodes CASSRLTSGLYNEQFF.

A note on this clone: Different DNA sequences within this sample yield the same CDR3. This chain joins TRBV28 and TRBJ2-7; the match to TRBD2 covers 9 bases. The CDR3 contains 15 residues. CDR1 and CDR2 (germline): MDHEN, SYDVKM. V lost 5 bases, J lost 6 bases, and 11 bases stayed unmatched. CDR3 sequence reads: CASSTPGGRVFEQYF. The CDR3, as DNA: TGTGCCAGCAGTACCCCCGGCGGGAGGGTGTTCGAGCAGTACTTC.

This clone was detected a few times. The V call is TRBV7-9, the J call TRBJ2-3; 7 nucleotides agree with TRBD1. The ends lost 6 bases at V and 0 bases at J; junction bases unmatched: 9. The CDR3 length is 16 residues. Germline CDR1 and CDR2: SEHNR and FQNEAQ (reference sequence). This CDR3 is CASSTTGVSSTDTQYF. CDR3 bases: TGTGCCAGCAGTACTACAGGGGTCTCAAGCACAGATACGCAGTATTTT. Full variable domain (outside the CDR3, taken from reference TRBV7-9 and TRBJ2-3): DTGVSQNPRHKITKRGQNVTFRCDPISEHNRLYWYRQTLGQGPEFLTYFQNEAQLEKSRLLSDRFSAERPKGSFSTLEIQRTEQGDSAMYLCASSTTGVSSTDTQYFGPGTRLTVL.

This clone was recorded at least ten times. The rearrangement links TRBV4-1 to TRBJ1-4; D remains ambiguous. CDR1 is MGHRA and CDR2 is YSYEKL in the germline V gene. V lost 0 bases and J 8 bases, leaving 25 bases between the germline ends. The CDR3 has 19 residues. The CDR3 coding sequence is TGCGCCAGCAGCCAAGATTCGAGTGATTTAGGTTCCGGTGGGGAAAAACTGTTTTTT. Translating it yields CASSQDSSDLGSGGEKLFF.